This TCR beta chain was identified during a study of T cell responses to AZD1222 COVID-19 vaccine. Note on this clone: Its specificity is unknown.

Clones were sequenced by immunoSEQ multiplex PCR, and TCRdb holds only the in-frame ones, with some missing. The table shows 120,000 or so clones, with around 90% occurring only once. Findings and caveats of the study: Only after the peak T cell response were repertoires sampled. Baseline seropositives among AZD1222 recipients totaled only five to seven. Dominant CD4 TCR responses targeted spike regions 160-218 and 743-854.

The CDR3 length is 15 residues. V was shortened by 0 bases and J by 3 bases, with 10 bases between the two germline ends. In germline, CDR1 is SGHDN, CDR2 FVKESK. The clonotype was recovered from an adult in good health. The chain uses TRBV14 and TRBJ2-3; D not certain. The sequences come from peripheral blood, collected on day 0 of AZD1222 vaccination. The CDR3 reads CASSQDPVLTDTQYF. CDR3 nucleotides: TGTGCCAGCAGCCAAGATCCTGTTCTTACAGATACGCAGTATTTT.